This TCR beta chain was recovered during a study of T cells in Graves' hyperthyroidism and ophthalmopathy. Germline CDR1 reads GTSNPN; CDR2 reads SVGIG (reference sequence). This CDR3 is 15 amino acids long. V lost 0 bases and J lost 4; bases outside the gene matches: 8. Amplification yielded TCR beta CDR3 regions, with RNA transcripts as the source. The study used the HTBI primer set for a first-round RT-PCR of the TCR CDR3. TCRdb called the multiplex PCR reads again in MiXCR, with one record for every CDR3 protein. In the table there are under 300,000 distinct CDR3 sequences, less than 30% of which are singletons. Hyperthyroidism was newly diagnosed in patients aged 18 to 65 (duration under 2 months).

The genes are TRBV30 and TRBJ1-2; TRBD1 agrees at 7 bases. This receptor was taken from a man between 35 and 55 years old with Graves' hyperthyroidism that later progressed to Graves' ophthalmopathy. Specimen: blood. This CDR3 is CAWSVAGGSSYGYTF. Written as DNA, the CDR3 is TGTGCCTGGAGTGTAGCAGGGGGATCGAGCTATGGCTACACCTTC.